The 24 T cell receptor beta chains listed next were all sequenced from one sample in a study of OX40 agonist ivuxolimab in advanced cancers. Profiled with immunoSEQ multiplex PCR; TCRdb holds only in-frame clones, not every one. The table includes tens of thousands of clones, 85% to 90% detected once. The sequences come from CD4+ or CD8+ T cells sorted from blood, collected in a trial of the OX40 agonist ivuxolimab. All receptors come from an adult with an advanced solid tumor such as melanoma, head and neck, liver or kidney cancer.

A note on this clone: Other DNA sequences within the sample encode an identical CDR3. The gene calls are TRBV5-1 and TRBJ1-2; D is perhaps TRBD1 (5 bases). This CDR3 is 16 amino acids long. The germline V and J ends were trimmed by 3 bases and 5 bases, with 20 bases remaining between them. The V gene's germline CDR1 is SGHRS and CDR2 YFSETQ. CDR3 amino acids: CASSSLRDSGGYGYTF. The CDR3, as DNA: TGCGCCAGCAGCTCACTCCGGGACTCCGGGGGGTATGGCTACACCTTC.

Remarks on this clone: Other DNA sequences within the sample encode an identical CDR3. The gene calls are TRBV30 and TRBJ1-1; maybe TRBD1 (6 bases). The CDR3 spans 15 residues. Germline V gene lookup returns CDR1 GTSNPN and CDR2 SVGIG (reference sequence). Trimming stripped 3 bases from V and 1 base from J, with 15 bases between. The CDR3: CAWSVRTAENTEAFF. CDR3 DNA: TGTGCCTGGAGCGTACGGACAGCCGAGAACACTGAAGCTTTCTTT.

The rearrangement joins TRBV6-1 to TRBJ1-1; D remains unclear. This CDR3 comprises 13 residues. Germline loops: CDR1 MNHNS, CDR2 SASEGT. Trimming cost V 1 base and J 5 bases, with 8 bases left between them. Written as DNA, the CDR3 is TGTGCCAGCAGTGAAGTTCGTCGAACTGAAGCTTTCTTT. Translated, it gives CASSEVRRTEAFF.

The chain employs TRBV27 and TRBJ2-2; D is perhaps TRBD1 or TRBD2 (6 bases each). V was cut by 5 bases and J by 3 bases, with 16 bases left in between. Germline assignment: CDR1 MNHEY and CDR2 SMNVEV (reference sequence). The CDR3 length is 16 residues. CDR3 sequence (DNA): TGTGCCAGCAGTCCCCCTACAGGGAGGTACACCGGGGAGCTGTTTTTT. It codes for CASSPPTGRYTGELFF.

The CDR3 region has the DNA TGTGCCAGCAGTTTTCTTGATGGTCCTAGCACAGATACGCAGTATTTT. As protein: CASSFLDGPSTDTQYF. The chain uses TRBV27 and TRBJ2-3; D remains ambiguous. Trimming shortened V by 3 bases and J by 0 bases, and 13 bases separated the two germline ends. CDR1 and CDR2 (germline): MNHEY, SMNVEV (reference sequence). This CDR3 region has 16 residues.

The J gene is TRBJ1-2, the V gene TRBV27, with 9 bases fitting TRBD1. Germline values: CDR1 MNHEY, CDR2 SMNVEV (reference sequence). V shed 4 bases and J 6 bases; nucleotides not matched to a gene: 9. The CDR3 sequence is 15 residues long. CDR3 sequence: CASSSGLGTGHGYTF. The CDR3 nucleotides read TGTGCCAGCAGTTCTGGCCTGGGGACAGGGCATGGCTACACCTTC.

The chain uses TRBV4-1 and TRBJ2-2; 11 nucleotides agree with TRBD2. This CDR3 region has 17 residues. J gave up 5 bases and V 6 bases, and 11 bases lay outside the gene matches. CDR1 is MGHRA, CDR2 YSYEKL, per germline. CDR3 bases: TGCGCCAGCAGAACCAACCTAGCGGGGGGACGGACCGGGGAGCTGTTTTTT. This gives the protein CASRTNLAGGRTGELFF.

Of note for this clone: At one end, the junction sequence differs from germline, possibly due to a read error. The chain carries TRBV15 and TRBJ2-3, with D perhaps TRBD2 (5 bases). Germline CDR1 LNHNV, CDR2 YYDKDF (reference sequence). This CDR3 contains 10 residues. The CDR3 DNA reads TGCCCCACGGAGGCAGATACGCAGTATTTT. Its translation is CPTEADTQYF.

The V gene is TRBV19, the J gene TRBJ2-7; D is perhaps TRBD1 or TRBD2 (6 bases each). This CDR3 has 15 amino acids. In germline, CDR1 is LNHDA, CDR2 SQIVND (reference sequence). Trimming took 1 base from V and 2 from J, leaving 12 bases between them. For the CDR3, the DNA is TGTGCCAGTAGTATAGCGGGGGCGAATCCCTACGAGCAGTACTTC. This gives the protein CASSIAGANPYEQYF.

The chain joins TRBV29-1 to TRBJ2-7; TRBD1 might be the D (6 bases). With 1 base removed from V and 3 bases from J, the gap between germline ends came to 13 bases. This CDR3 is 14 amino acids long. Per the germline V gene, CDR1 is SQVTM and CDR2 is ANQGSEA. CDR3 protein: CSVEGLGTNYEQYF. The CDR3, as DNA: TGCAGCGTTGAAGGGTTAGGGACAAACTACGAGCAGTACTTC.

The V gene is TRBV11-3, the J gene TRBJ2-6, with D maybe TRBD2 (5 bases). Germline CDR1 reads SGHNT; CDR2 reads YENEEA. The ends were cut back, 3 bases at V and 4 bases at J, with 7 bases in the middle. The CDR3 runs 14 residues. CDR3 sequence (DNA): TGTGCCAGCAGCTTCGGGGTCGGGGCCAACGTCCTGACTTTC. It encodes CASSFGVGANVLTF.

This chain's CDR3 is CASSLRQGAGYGYTF. The CDR3 DNA reads TGCGCCAGCAGCCTAAGACAGGGGGCTGGCTATGGCTACACCTTC. The chain recombines TRBV5-1 with TRBJ1-2, with 10 bases lining up with TRBD1. CDR1 is SGHRS, CDR2 YFSETQ, per germline. The CDR3 is 15 residues long. The V segment lost 4 bases and the J segment 4 bases; nucleotides outside the gene matches: 7.

This clone was recorded once. V is TRBV5-1 and J is TRBJ1-6; tentatively, D is TRBD1 (6 bases). The CDR3 sequence is 14 residues long. Germline CDR1 SGHRS, CDR2 YFSETQ. Between the trimmed V and J ends, which lost 0 bases and 10 bases, there was a span of 11 bases. CDR3: CASSLDRVNSPLHF. CDR3 DNA sequence: TGCGCCAGCAGCTTGGACAGGGTAAACTCACCCCTCCACTTT. The full variable domain, with the rest looked up from reference TRBV5-1 and TRBJ1-6, is KAGVTQTPRYLIKTRGQQVTLSCSPISGHRSVSWYQQTPGQGLQFLFEYFSETQRNKGNFPGRFSGRQFSNSRSEMNVSTLELGDSALYLCASSLDRVNSPLHFGNGTRLTVT.

V is TRBV13 and J is TRBJ1-1; D might be TRBD1 (5 bases). Germline CDR1 PRHDT, CDR2 FYEKMQ (reference sequence). This CDR3 comprises 14 residues. V lost 2 bases, J lost 3 bases, and 10 bases lay in between. The CDR3 sequence: CASSLNQGHTEAFF. CDR3 sequence (DNA): TGTGCCAGCAGCTTAAACCAGGGACACACTGAAGCTTTCTTT.

A single count supports this clone. This same CDR3 is encoded by further DNA sequences in the sample. V and J are TRBV14 and TRBJ1-2; maybe TRBD1 (5 bases). The CDR3 has 12 amino acids. The V end lost 3 bases, the J end lost 4 bases, and 6 bases lay between the germline ends. The germline gives CDR1 SGHDN, CDR2 FVKESK. The CDR3 sequence: CASSQGVYGYTF. For the CDR3, the DNA is TGTGCCAGCAGCCAGGGGGTCTATGGCTACACCTTC. The full variable domain, completed using reference TRBV14 and TRBJ1-2, is EAGVTQFPSHSVIEKGQTVTLRCDPISGHDNLYWYRRVMGKEIKFLLHFVKESKQDESGMPNNRFLAERTGGTYSTLKVQPAELEDSGVYFCASSQGVYGYTFGSGTRLTVV.

The V call is TRBV19, the J call TRBJ1-1; unclear D gene. Germline CDR1 reads LNHDA; CDR2 reads SQIVND (reference sequence). CDR3 size: 11 residues. Trimming cost V 7 bases and J 6 bases, with 9 bases left between them. CDR3 residues: CASKVSSEAFF. The CDR3 bases are TGTGCCAGTAAAGTTTCCTCTGAAGCTTTCTTT.

Concerning this clone: One end of the junction fails to match germline, which may point to a read error. The J gene is TRBJ1-2, the V gene TRBV6-5, with 7 bases matching TRBD1. Germline loops: CDR1 MNHEY, CDR2 SVGAGI. This CDR3 has 16 residues. CDR3 nucleotide sequence: TGTGCCAGCAGTAACTCGCACATATTTACAGGGGATGGCTACACCTTC. This encodes CASSNSHIFTGDGYTF.

The gene calls are TRBV2 and TRBJ1-4; a possible D gene is TRBD1 (6 bases). Looked up from germline, CDR1 is SNHLY and CDR2 is FYNNEI. This CDR3 contains 15 residues. Trimming pared 7 bases from V and 4 bases from J, leaving 16 bases between. CDR3 sequence reads: CASNYYRVLNEKLFF. CDR3 DNA sequence: TGTGCCAGCAACTATTACAGGGTCCTTAATGAAAAACTGTTTTTT.

V is TRBV7-9 and J is TRBJ2-7; 10 bases are shared with TRBD1. The CDR3 contains 17 residues. Unmatched junction bases numbered 14, after V lost 5 bases and J lost 4 bases. Germline CDR1 and CDR2: SEHNR and FQNEAQ (reference sequence). The CDR3: CASSPRRAGTGVYEQYF. CDR3 DNA sequence: TGTGCCAGCAGCCCTCGACGTGCCGGGACAGGGGTGTACGAGCAGTACTTC.

The chain uses TRBV7-3 and TRBJ2-7; no clear D. The germline CDR1 and CDR2 sequences are SGHTA and FQGTGA. The ends were cut back, 2 bases at V and 2 bases at J, with 10 bases in the middle. This CDR3 spans 14 amino acids. CDR3: CASSLGPPPYEQYF. CDR3 coding DNA: TGTGCCAGCAGCTTAGGGCCCCCACCCTACGAGCAGTACTTC.

The rearrangement uses TRBV5-1 and TRBJ1-2; the D is unclear. Germline V lookup: CDR1 SGHRS, CDR2 YFSETQ. The CDR3 is 12 amino acids. The V and J ends lost 0 bases and 8 bases respectively, with 8 bases between them. CDR3 sequence reads: CASSLDRVGYTF. The DNA for the CDR3 is TGCGCCAGCAGCTTGGATCGGGTCGGCTACACCTTC.

J is TRBJ2-7 and V is TRBV2; the match to TRBD2 covers 11 bases. The CDR3 covers 17 residues. In germline, CDR1 is SNHLY, CDR2 FYNNEI. The J segment lost 5 bases and the V segment lost 2 bases, leaving 11 bases of the junction unmatched. The CDR3 reads CASSETHSGRAGHEQYF. DNA of the CDR3: TGTGCCAGCAGTGAAACCCATAGCGGGAGGGCCGGTCACGAGCAGTACTTC.

The J gene is TRBJ2-3, the V gene TRBV2; 7 nucleotides align to TRBD2. Trimming took 5 bases from V and 0 from J; bases not matched to a gene: 5. The CDR3 spans 15 residues. Per the germline V gene, CDR1 is SNHLY and CDR2 is FYNNEI. The CDR3 sequence is CASSFAGDSTDTQYF. In DNA form, the CDR3 reads TGTGCCAGCAGTTTTGCGGGGGACAGCACAGATACGCAGTATTTT.

This clone was detected a few times. The chain employs TRBV2 and TRBJ1-4, with D unclear. CDR1 is SNHLY, CDR2 FYNNEI, per germline. V dropped 10 bases and J dropped 8 bases, with 20 bases sitting between them. This CDR3 is 14 amino acids long. CDR3 DNA sequence: TGTGCCATCCCCCTCGGCTCCCCGAGAGAAAAACTGTTTTTT. Translating it yields CAIPLGSPREKLFF.